This T cell receptor (beta chain) stems from a study of blood T cell repertoires in COVID-19 (dated by TCRdb to 2018 to 2020). Looking at the study overall: The collaborator samples originated in the United States, Italy and Spain and spanned the acute and convalescent phases of COVID-19. The material from the prospective study consisted of cDNA or gDNA derived from T cells, B-cell-depleted T cells, or PBMCs. Samples were obtained from the ongoing ImmuneRACE study (first 160 participants) and from about 1,300 subjects provided by 6 global collaborators. Nearly every sample came with metadata listing a de-identified subject ID, COVID-19 status, age in years and sex. A freely available public database, intended as a resource for researchers studying the immune response to SARS-CoV-2, is where the repertoires were released. Where available, HLA class I and class II types were taken from metadata supplied by the sample provider and were not determined by assay-based typing. The dataset comprised deeply sampled blood TCRbeta repertoires from subjects exposed to, actively infected with, or recovered from COVID-19. The investigation overall reported the following: How much clinical and demographic metadata was included differed by source and by participant, and the metadata was provided uncurated.

TCRbeta CDR3 regions were amplified from genomic DNA by means of the immunoSEQ Assay, a bias-controlled multiplex PCR. The authors processed their data as follows. The number of nucleated cells in each sample was estimated from the amplification of reference gene primers within the assay. To quantify the absolute abundance of each unique TCRbeta CDR3 rearrangement, sequence reads were collapsed and filtered. Productive Simpson clonality was computed per sample as the square root of Simpson's diversity index over productive rearrangements. What TCRdb holds here is the immuneACCESS table cut down to in-frame rearrangements. Part of the clones is not present; checked against another copy, under half of the missing clones reflect an unresolved V gene, and the others are unexplained. V, J and clone size were drawn from that table, and D and trimming were deduced from the DNA. This sample lists about 120,000 clones; 87% were detected once. 30% of the sample comes from the top ten.

To note about this clone: This receptor's antigen is unknown. No base qualities exist here, and no much larger clone lies one base off it.

Reading the germline V gene gives CDR1 MNHEY and CDR2 SVGAGI. The cysteine opens and the phenylalanine closes a CDR3 of 16 amino acids. Only the CDR3 region is kept as DNA, spanning 48 bases read in frame from base 1. Cut back by 0 bases and 0 bases, the V and J ends lie 12 bases apart. The collaborating institutions used their own protocols to collect whole blood in K2EDTA tubes. For TCRbeta analysis, collaborators shipped samples as frozen whole blood, isolated PBMCs, or DNA extracted from either of those sample types. The source is a woman between 70 and 85 years old with acute or convalescent COVID-19. This chain joins TRBV6-5 to TRBJ2-7; the D gene cannot be named for sure. Material: peripheral blood. The nucleotide sequence is given as TGTGCCAGCAGTTACTCGGTAAATACTAACTCCTACGAGCAGTACTTC. This yields the protein CASSYSVNTNSYEQYF.